The rows below give T cell receptor beta chains drawn from one sample of a study of graft-versus-host responses after intestinal transplantation. Data came from immunoSEQ multiplex PCR; TCRdb stores just in-frame clones and leaves some out. The sample lists approximately 78,000 clones, about nine tenths occurring once. These receptors have no known antigen. This sample comprised unstimulated CD8+ T cells sorted from spleen or lymph node cells, obtained before transplant. All receptors derive from a human donor who was the organ donor for an intestinal transplant. The CDR3 runs from the conserved cysteine through the conserved F or W. The order of the fields is CDR3 DNA, CDR3 protein, J gene, D gene, V gene, clone size. The D gene is left open where the match is weak. Where a row states a size, it is once, few, many or the class of an expanded clone; other rows omit it.

TGTGCCAGCAGCTCCGTTTCCAAACCGGGAGAAGCTTTCTTT | CASSSVSKPGEAFF | TRBJ1-1 | - | TRBV6-5 | -
TGTGCCTGGAACACAGGGTCCCAGCCCCAGCATTTT | CAWNTGSQPQHF | TRBJ1-5 | - | TRBV30 | -
TGTGCCAGCAGTGTGGGGCCAACGTGGGAAGAAAAACTGTTTTTT | CASSVGPTWEEKLFF | TRBJ1-4 | - | TRBV6-1 | -
TGTGCCAGCGGGTCAAGCAATCAGCCCCAGCATTTT | CASGSSNQPQHF | TRBJ1-5 | - | TRBV6-4 | -
TGTGCCAGCAGACAGGGGTATTACGAGCAGTACTTC | CASRQGYYEQYF | TRBJ2-7 | TRBD1 | TRBV27 | -
TGCAGCGTTGAAGATTCTGAGACAGGGACCTACGAGCAGTACTTC | CSVEDSETGTYEQYF | TRBJ2-7 | TRBD1 | TRBV29-1 | few
TGTGCCAGCAGCTTGAGGGATCTCAGTAACGAGCAGTACTTC | CASSLRDLSNEQYF | TRBJ2-7 | - | TRBV5-6 | -
TGCGCCAGCAGCTTGGTGGTGAATCGGGGGCACGAGCAGTACTTC | CASSLVVNRGHEQYF | TRBJ2-7 | - | TRBV5-1 | -
TGTGCCACCTCATCGGGCACCCTGAACACTGAAGCTTTCTTT | CATSSGTLNTEAFF | TRBJ1-1 | - | TRBV27 | -
TGCGCCAGCAGCCATCCATCTGGACCGGGCACTGAAGCTTTCTTT | CASSHPSGPGTEAFF | TRBJ1-1 | - | TRBV4-1 | -
TGTGCCAGCACTGGAGGGGCATCACCCCTCCACTTT | CASTGGASPLHF | TRBJ1-6 | - | TRBV6-6 | -
TGTGCCAGCAGCCCCACGGGGGGTTCTGGAAACACCATATATTTT | CASSPTGGSGNTIYF | TRBJ1-3 | - | TRBV6-1 | -
TGCGCCAGCAGACAGGACAGCCCTTTCATGAACACTGAAGCTTTCTTT | CASRQDSPFMNTEAFF | TRBJ1-1 | - | TRBV5-1 | -
TGTGCCAGCAGCCCGGACCCTGCCCAAGAGCAGTACTTC | CASSPDPAQEQYF | TRBJ2-7 | - | TRBV5-4 | -
TGCGCCAGCAGCCGAAGATTAGCGGACGCTAGCACAGATACGCAGTATTTT | CASSRRLADASTDTQYF | TRBJ2-3 | - | TRBV4-1 | -
TGTGCCAGCAGCTTAGTTAACTATGGCTACACCTTC | CASSLVNYGYTF | TRBJ1-2 | - | TRBV7-9 | -
TGTGCCAGCAGCGTAGCGGGGGGGCCGGTAGATACGCAGTATTTT | CASSVAGGPVDTQYF | TRBJ2-3 | TRBD2 | TRBV9 | -
TGTGCCAGCAGCTTGGCCGGCCAGCTTGAAGCTTTCTTT | CASSLAGQLEAFF | TRBJ1-1 | - | TRBV5-6 | -
TGTGCCAGCAGCACGGTCACCGGGGAGCTGTTTTTT | CASSTVTGELFF | TRBJ2-2 | - | TRBV7-6 | -
TGCGCCAGCAGCTTGAGGGGGGGCTTTGAAACTGAAGCTTTCTTT | CASSLRGGFETEAFF | TRBJ1-1 | - | TRBV5-1 | -
TGTGCCAGCAGCTATTGGACAGGGATCTATGGCTACACCTTC | CASSYWTGIYGYTF | TRBJ1-2 | TRBD1 | TRBV7-2 | once
TGCAGCGTTGGAGAGGCAGGCACCGGGGAGCTGTTTTTT | CSVGEAGTGELFF | TRBJ2-2 | - | TRBV29-1 | -
TGTGCCAGCAGCTTGGGGGACAGGGCGAGCAATCAGCCCCAGCATTTT | CASSLGDRASNQPQHF | TRBJ1-5 | TRBD1 | TRBV7-8 | once
TGTGCCAGCAGCGTTCGGGGCGGGGAACTCGCCTACGAGCAGTACTTC | CASSVRGGELAYEQYF | TRBJ2-7 | - | TRBV7-9 | -
TGCGCCAGCAGCTTAGAGGATGCTAGCAATCAGCCCCAGCATTTT | CASSLEDASNQPQHF | TRBJ1-5 | - | TRBV7-8 | -
TGCGCCAGCAGCCAAGTGGGGGGTCTGGGCTACGAGCAGTACTTC | CASSQVGGLGYEQYF | TRBJ2-7 | - | TRBV4-3 | -
TGTGCCATCAGTGAGGGTCTAGCGGGTCTCACGGGGGCGCAGTATTTT | CAISEGLAGLTGAQYF | TRBJ2-3 | TRBD2 | TRBV10-3 | -
TGTGCCAGCAGCCCGAGAGAACAGGGTGACACCGGGGAGCTGTTTTTT | CASSPREQGDTGELFF | TRBJ2-2 | - | TRBV4-2 | -
TGTGCCAGTAGTTTTAGCGGGGAAGGGGTTCGGCAGCCCCAGCATTTT | CASSFSGEGVRQPQHF | TRBJ1-5 | - | TRBV19 | -
TGTGCCAGCAGCTTTTATCCGGGGGTCTCCTACGAGCAGTACTTC | CASSFYPGVSYEQYF | TRBJ2-7 | - | TRBV7-2 | -
TGTGCCTGGAGTGGCTTGACAGGGACAGGCTCTGGGGCCAACGTCCTGACTTTC | CAWSGLTGTGSGANVLTF | TRBJ2-6 | TRBD1 | TRBV30 | -
TGTGCCACCAGCAGAGTATTTGGAGGGGATGGGGAGACCCAGTACTTC | CATSRVFGGDGETQYF | TRBJ2-5 | - | TRBV15 | once
TGTGCCAGCAGCTTATCTCACAGCTCTGGAAACACCATATATTTT | CASSLSHSSGNTIYF | TRBJ1-3 | - | TRBV7-6 | few
TGTGCCACCGGGGGCTGGGGACAGGAAAGCACAGATACGCAGTATTTT | CATGGWGQESTDTQYF | TRBJ2-3 | TRBD1 | TRBV28 | -
TGCGCCAGCAGCCCGGGGGACAGCTCCTCACCCCTCCACTTT | CASSPGDSSSPLHF | TRBJ1-6 | TRBD1 | TRBV4-1 | -
TGTGCCAGCAGTGACAGGGGTTCCTACGAGCAGTACTTC | CASSDRGSYEQYF | TRBJ2-7 | TRBD1 | TRBV4-1 | few
TGCGCCAGCACATTACCGGGACAGCCTCGAACTATCTACGAGCAGTACTTC | CASTLPGQPRTIYEQYF | TRBJ2-7 | TRBD1 | TRBV23-1 | -
TGTGCCAGCAGTTTAGAGGACGGGAACACTGAAGCTTTCTTT | CASSLEDGNTEAFF | TRBJ1-1 | - | TRBV28 | -
TGTGCCAGTAGTATGGGGCAGATCTACGAGCAGTACTTC | CASSMGQIYEQYF | TRBJ2-7 | - | TRBV19 | -
TGTGCCAGCAGTCGTGGGCGGGGGCTGGACGAGCAGTACTTC | CASSRGRGLDEQYF | TRBJ2-7 | - | TRBV11-2 | -